The 24 T cell receptor beta chains below all came from one sample that was sequenced in a study of T-cell memory formation after mild COVID-19. TCRdb itself ran the 5' RACE reads through MiXCR, one entry per CDR3 protein. The sample has about 620,000 distinct CDR3 sequences, roughly 18% seen once. What was sequenced was PBMCs or a T cell subset sorted from them (not recorded which). These receptors were collected from an adult woman who had mild COVID-19 (a few samples of this study predate the infection). Cell type and time point are not known.

This clonotype was seen a handful of times. The chain uses TRBV29-1 and TRBJ2-7; D possibly corresponds to TRBD1 (6 bases). The CDR3 runs to 14 residues. Per germline, CDR1 SQVTM and CDR2 ANQGSEA. V dropped 4 bases and J dropped 0 bases, with 13 bases sitting between them. CDR3 sequence (DNA): TGCAGCGTTGTATCGGGACACAGCTCCTACGAGCAGTACTTC. Translation: CSVVSGHSSYEQYF.

This clonotype appeared a few times. The chain carries TRBV9 and TRBJ2-1, with D perhaps matching TRBD1 (5 bases). Germline V lookup: CDR1 SGDLS, CDR2 YYNGEE. This CDR3 has 15 residues. Trimming cost V 0 bases and J 3 bases, with 10 bases left between them. In DNA form, the CDR3 reads TGTGCCAGCAGCGTAGCCCCAGGGAACTACAATGAGCAGTTCTTC. This gives the protein CASSVAPGNYNEQFF.

CDR3 region: CASSSSPGNTEAFF. CDR3 DNA: TGCGCCAGCAGCTCGTCGCCCGGGAACACTGAAGCTTTCTTT. V and J are TRBV5-1 and TRBJ1-1; D remains ambiguous. Per the germline V gene, CDR1 is SGHRS and CDR2 is YFSETQ. V was clipped by 3 bases and J by 1 base, with 10 bases between them. The length of the CDR3 is 14 residues.

The sample holds a few counts of this clonotype. The chain couples TRBV6-1 to TRBJ2-6; D is undetermined. The CDR3 covers 14 residues. Germline values: CDR1 MNHNS, CDR2 SASEGT. V lost 4 bases and J lost 4, with 8 bases in between. The CDR3 sequence is CASSGSPGANVLTF. The CDR3 DNA follows: TGTGCCAGCAGTGGATCCCCGGGGGCCAACGTCCTGACTTTC.

This clonotype came up a few times. The genes are TRBV29-1 and TRBJ2-7; TRBD1 matches 7 bases. V lost 6 bases to trimming and J lost 1 base; unmatched junction nucleotides: 9. This CDR3 has 14 residues. CDR1 and CDR2 from the germline V gene are SQVTM and ANQGSEA. CDR3 nucleotide sequence: TGCAGCGTAGTGACAGGGTTGAAGTCCTACGAGCAGTACTTC. Translation: CSVVTGLKSYEQYF.

The chain links TRBV27 to TRBJ1-5; 8 bases match TRBD1. Per the germline V gene, CDR1 is MNHEY and CDR2 is SMNVEV (reference sequence). The junction had 15 bases not matched to a gene; V was cut back by 5 bases and J by 0 bases. The CDR3 length is 19 residues. CDR3 residues: CASSPWGGTGLYSNQPQHF. The CDR3 coding sequence is TGTGCCAGCAGTCCTTGGGGGGGGACAGGACTTTATAGCAATCAGCCCCAGCATTTT.

This chain links TRBV9 with TRBJ1-2, with a weak D call TRBD1 (6 bases). This CDR3 is built from 14 residues. Trimming stripped 0 bases from V and 4 bases from J, with 10 bases between. The germline gives CDR1 SGDLS, CDR2 YYNGEE. CDR3 region: CASSVGSGVYGYTF. The CDR3 DNA is TGTGCCAGCAGCGTAGGGTCAGGGGTCTATGGCTACACCTTC.

The V call is TRBV4-2, the J call TRBJ2-7, with TRBD2 matching over 11 bases. Germline CDR1 and CDR2: LGHNA and YNFKEQ. The V segment lost 3 bases and the J segment 0 bases; nucleotides outside the gene matches: 4. The CDR3 totals 16 residues. The CDR3 coding sequence is TGTGCCAGCAGCCATAGCACTAGCGGGAGCTCCTACGAGCAGTACTTC. This codes for CASSHSTSGSSYEQYF.

The genes are TRBV24-1 and TRBJ2-5, with D perhaps matching TRBD1 (6 bases). The CDR3 has 17 residues. V was trimmed by 4 bases and J by 4 bases, leaving 21 bases between them. From germline, CDR1 is KGHDR and CDR2 SFDVKD. CDR3 in DNA: TGTGCCACCAGTGAGTCCGCATCCGACTTAGGGGGAGAGACCCAGTACTTC. Its translation is CATSESASDLGGETQYF.

The chain's CDR3 is CANPFGRVLSYEQYF. CDR3 in DNA: TGTGCCAACCCCTTCGGGAGGGTCCTCTCCTACGAGCAGTACTTC. The chain is built from TRBV5-8 and TRBJ2-7, with TRBD2 matching over 8 bases. V shed 9 bases and J 0 bases; nucleotides not matched to a gene: 11. Germline CDR1 reads SGHTS; CDR2 reads YDEGEE. CDR3 size: 15 residues.

This clonotype was observed a few times. V usage is TRBV12-3 or TRBV12-4 and J usage is TRBJ2-7; maybe TRBD2 (6 bases). V gave up 4 bases and J gave up 4 bases, with 14 bases separating them. CDR3 length: 14 residues. The CDR3 nucleotides read TGTGCCAGCAGTTGGCGGGGTAACTGGTACGAGCAGTACTTC. It is translated as CASSWRGNWYEQYF.

Only a few counts were recorded for this clonotype. This rearrangement joins TRBV9 to TRBJ1-3; possibly TRBD1 for D (6 bases). Looked up from germline, CDR1 is SGDLS and CDR2 is YYNGEE. With 0 bases removed from V and 0 bases from J, the gap between germline ends came to 13 bases. The CDR3 totals 17 residues. The CDR3: CASSVGQDELSGNTIYF. CDR3 bases: TGTGCCAGCAGCGTAGGACAGGACGAGCTCTCTGGAAACACCATATATTTT.

This clonotype was picked up a small number of times. The rearrangement links TRBV20-1 to TRBJ2-1; 9 bases are a match to TRBD2. Germline assignment: CDR1 DFQATT and CDR2 SNEGSKA (reference sequence). Trimming removed 2 bases from V and 2 bases from J; junction bases left unmatched: 4. The CDR3 consists of 15 residues. CDR3 sequence: CSARRTSDTYNEQFF. CDR3 nucleotide sequence: TGCAGTGCTAGACGGACTAGCGACACCTACAATGAGCAGTTCTTC.

V usage is TRBV20-1 and J usage is TRBJ2-3, with D possibly TRBD2 on 5 matching bases. Germline CDR1 is DFQATT and CDR2 is SNEGSKA (reference sequence). Deletions cut 2 bases from V and 14 bases from J, with 14 bases between. The CDR3 totals 11 residues. The CDR3 region has the DNA TGCAGTGCTAGACATAATATCGGGATGTATTTT. It codes for CSARHNIGMYF.

In this sample, this clonotype turned up a few times. The chain is built from TRBV2 and TRBJ1-5; D remains unclear. The CDR3 spans 13 residues. Germline V gene data show CDR1 as SNHLY and CDR2 as FYNNEI. V was trimmed by 5 bases and J by 4 bases, leaving 9 bases between them. Here the CDR3 reads CASSLSENQPQHF. CDR3 nucleotide sequence: TGTGCCAGCAGTCTAAGTGAAAATCAGCCCCAGCATTTT.

This chain connects TRBV24-1 to TRBJ1-2; 7 nucleotides match TRBD1. The CDR3 is 13 amino acids. The V gene's germline CDR1 is KGHDR and CDR2 SFDVKD. V trimming: 3 bases; J trimming: 8 bases; junction bases outside the gene matches: 5. The CDR3 loop reads CATSDADRDGYTF. The DNA of the CDR3 is TGTGCCACCAGTGATGCCGACAGGGACGGCTACACCTTC.

A remark on this clonotype: The junction departs from the called germline gene at one end, perhaps through a read error. As DNA, the CDR3 is TGTGACAGCAGCCTAATGGGGCCATACACAGATACGCAGTATTTT. It encodes CDSSLMGPYTDTQYF. The rearrangement uses TRBV6-2 or TRBV6-3 and TRBJ2-3; maybe TRBD1 (5 bases). The length of the CDR3 is 15 residues. Germline-derived CDR1 and CDR2 are MNHEY and SVGEGT.

The chain employs TRBV5-1 and TRBJ1-1; 8 nucleotides match TRBD1. The V gene end was trimmed by 0 bases and the J gene end by 0 bases; junction bases not matched to a gene: 10. CDR3 size: 18 residues. Per germline, CDR1 SGHRS and CDR2 YFSETQ. CDR3 in amino acids: CASSLDVPGGPMNTEAFF. DNA for the CDR3: TGCGCCAGCAGCTTGGATGTTCCAGGGGGCCCCATGAACACTGAAGCTTTCTTT.

The gene calls are TRBV5-1 and TRBJ2-5; D possibly corresponds to TRBD1 (5 bases). The CDR3 is 16 residues long. V lost 0 bases and J 1 base, leaving 13 bases between the germline ends. Germline V lookup: CDR1 SGHRS, CDR2 YFSETQ. CDR3 sequence reads: CASSLGGGGGQETQYF. The CDR3 DNA is TGCGCCAGCAGCTTGGGGGGCGGTGGTGGCCAAGAGACCCAGTACTTC.

This clonotype was detected a few times. The chain uses TRBV18 and TRBJ1-5, with D possibly matching TRBD1 (5 bases). The length of the CDR3 is 15 residues. Germline CDR1 and CDR2: KGHSH and LQKENI. V was clipped by 6 bases and J by 4 bases, with 16 bases between them. The CDR3 loop reads CASSIGGGDNQPQHF. The DNA for the CDR3 is TGTGCCAGCTCTATCGGCGGGGGGGATAATCAGCCCCAGCATTTT.

The rearrangement joins TRBV6-5 to TRBJ2-2; maybe TRBD1 (5 bases). Between the trimmed V and J ends, which lost 10 bases and 0 bases, there was a span of 9 bases. Germline V CDR1 and CDR2: MNHEY, SVGAGI. This CDR3 has 13 residues. The CDR3 coding sequence is TGTGCCACCTGGGGCCCGAACACCGGGGAGCTGTTTTTT. Protein: CATWGPNTGELFF.

The chain employs TRBV7-3 and TRBJ2-3; D possibly corresponds to TRBD2 (5 bases). This CDR3 region has 12 residues. Germline V gene sequence: CDR1 SGHTA, CDR2 FQGTGA. V shed 5 bases and J shed 8 bases, with 11 bases lying between them. CDR3 protein: CASSPDRGTQYF. DNA for the CDR3: TGTGCCAGCAGCCCAGACCGGGGTACGCAGTATTTT.

This clonotype was found a few times. The V and J genes are TRBV10-3 and TRBJ2-2, with 9 bases fitting TRBD2. V lost 8 bases to trimming and J lost 0 bases; unmatched junction nucleotides: 7. Germline V gene lookup returns CDR1 ENHRY and CDR2 SYGVKD. This CDR3 has 16 residues. CDR3 amino acids: CAIGGGLASNTGELFF. The CDR3 DNA reads TGTGCCATCGGGGGGGGACTAGCCTCGAACACCGGGGAGCTGTTTTTT.

There are a few counts of this clonotype. This chain uses TRBV13 with TRBJ2-4; no firm D call. Germline V gene data show CDR1 as PRHDT and CDR2 as FYEKMQ (reference sequence). Between the trimmed V and J ends, which lost 0 bases and 6 bases, there was a span of 9 bases. This CDR3 has 14 residues. CDR3 loop: CASSLGKILNIQYF. The CDR3 region has the DNA TGTGCCAGCAGCTTAGGTAAAATCCTAAACATTCAGTACTTC.